The clone carrying this T cell receptor (beta chain) came up once. This sample is part of a study of identical twins. CDR1 is DFQATT and CDR2 is SNEGSKA in the germline V gene (reference sequence). This CDR3 contains 16 residues. MiXCR, applied by TCRdb to the 5' RACE reads, yields one record per CDR3 protein. The table shows 1.5 million to 2 million distinct CDR3 sequences, with about 31% occurring only once. The TCR comes from a newborn girl in good health. Material for sequencing was cord blood. The chain couples TRBV20-1 to TRBJ2-1, with a tentative D call TRBD2 (6 bases). The DNA end is more similar to TRBJ2-7, so the J call may be wrong. The CDR3: CSARVPGLLSYNEQYF. CDR3 sequence (DNA): TGCAGTGCTAGAGTACCGGGACTCCTCTCCTACAATGAGCAGTACTTC.